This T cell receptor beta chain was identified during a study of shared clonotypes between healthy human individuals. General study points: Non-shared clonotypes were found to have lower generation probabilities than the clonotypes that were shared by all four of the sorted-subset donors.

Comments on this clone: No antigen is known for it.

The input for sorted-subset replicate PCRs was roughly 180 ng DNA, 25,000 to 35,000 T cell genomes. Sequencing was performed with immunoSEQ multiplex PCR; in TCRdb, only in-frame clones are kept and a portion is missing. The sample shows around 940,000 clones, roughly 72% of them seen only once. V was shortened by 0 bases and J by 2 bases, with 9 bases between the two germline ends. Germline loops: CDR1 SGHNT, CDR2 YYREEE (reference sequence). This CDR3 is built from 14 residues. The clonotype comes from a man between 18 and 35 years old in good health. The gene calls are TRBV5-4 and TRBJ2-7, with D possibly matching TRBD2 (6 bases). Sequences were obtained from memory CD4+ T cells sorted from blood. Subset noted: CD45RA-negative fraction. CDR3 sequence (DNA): TGTGCCAGCAGCTTGGACGGGAGCACCTACGAGCAGTACTTC. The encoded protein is CASSLDGSTYEQYF.